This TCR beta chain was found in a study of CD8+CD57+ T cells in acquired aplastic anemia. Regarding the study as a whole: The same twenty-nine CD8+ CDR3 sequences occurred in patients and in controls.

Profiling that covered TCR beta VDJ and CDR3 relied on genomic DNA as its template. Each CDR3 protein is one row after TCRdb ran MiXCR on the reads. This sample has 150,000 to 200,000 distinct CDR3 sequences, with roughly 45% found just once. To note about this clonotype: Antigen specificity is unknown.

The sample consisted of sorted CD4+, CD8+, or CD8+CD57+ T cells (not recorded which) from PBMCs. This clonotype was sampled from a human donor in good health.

The CDR3, as DNA: TGTGCCAGCAGGGGGATTGGTAGCGGGAGGGCAGATACGCAGTATTTT. Its protein is CASRGIGSGRADTQYF. The chain recombines TRBV6-1 with TRBJ2-3; TRBD2 matches 11 bases. Trimming cost V 6 bases and J 4 bases; bases outside gene matches: 9. The CDR3 consists of 16 residues. In germline, CDR1 is MNHNS, CDR2 SASEGT.